This T cell receptor (beta chain) comes out of a study of tumor and adjacent non-tumor tissue in lung cancer. Across the study: There were around 11 adenocarcinoma, a couple of squamous cell carcinoma and 1 small cell lung cancer cases. The patients, approximately nine men and roughly 5 women, were about 30 to 85 with stage I to III disease. Notes on the study in general: Top 100 clones took a larger repertoire share in normal lung.

Germline CDR1 is WSHSY and CDR2 is SAAADI. The ends were cut back, 2 bases at V and 8 bases at J, with 17 bases in the middle. This CDR3 has 15 residues. No cell sorting was done before RNA was extracted from the tissue. Donors were chemotherapy-naive, newly diagnosed lung cancer surgical patients in China, August–late 2014. A modified ARM-PCR protocol with three rounds of nested PCR amplified TCRbeta. TCRdb re-called the multiplex PCR reads with MiXCR, one entry per CDR3 protein. The repertoire holds about 80,000 distinct CDR3 sequences, with around 77% as singletons. This clonotype was observed many times. As yet, its antigen is unknown.

This sequence joins TRBV10-2 and TRBJ2-3, with D tentatively TRBD2 (6 bases). Sequencing input: lung tumor tissue. The origin of this receptor is a woman in her 40s with non-small cell lung cancer. The CDR3 protein is CASSERNPLGGTQYF. The CDR3, as DNA: TGCGCCAGCAGTGAGAGGAACCCCCTCGGGGGTACGCAGTATTTT.